A selection of T cell receptor beta chains follows, all from one sample in a study of blood T cell repertoires in COVID-19. Libraries were prepared by immunoSEQ multiplex PCR; TCRdb keeps only in-frame clonotypes and omits some of them. This sample has tens of thousands of clones, with roughly 90% found just once. The source material was peripheral blood. The origin of the receptors is a man in his 60s with active COVID-19. The CDR3 runs from the conserved cysteine through the conserved F or W. Each record gives: D gene, V gene, J gene, clone size, CDR3 DNA, CDR3 protein. D genes are given only for firm matches. Clone size is given for some rows only: seen once, a few or many times, or a class if the clone is expanded.

d_gene: TRBD1; v_gene: TRBV19; j_gene: TRBJ2-7; abundance: NA; CDR3nt: TGTGCCAGTAGTATAGGTCCAGGGGGCGAATACGAGCAGTACTTC; CDR3aa: CASSIGPGGEYEQYF
d_gene: TRBD2; v_gene: TRBV7-8; j_gene: TRBJ2-2; abundance: NA; CDR3nt: TGTGCCAGCAGCAGCACTACCGGGACTAAAAGCACCGGGGAGCTGTTTTTT; CDR3aa: CASSSTTGTKSTGELFF
d_gene: NA; v_gene: TRBV5-1; j_gene: TRBJ2-1; abundance: NA; CDR3nt: TGCGCCAGCAGCAACTACAGGGTCAGTTCGTTGAATGAGCAGTTCTTC; CDR3aa: CASSNYRVSSLNEQFF
d_gene: NA; v_gene: TRBV19; j_gene: TRBJ2-3; abundance: NA; CDR3nt: TGTGCCAGTAGTACCAGGGGTGGCACAGATACGCAGTATTTT; CDR3aa: CASSTRGGTDTQYF
d_gene: NA; v_gene: TRBV19; j_gene: TRBJ1-5; abundance: NA; CDR3nt: TGTGCCAGTAGTATTTGGGCATTATCGAATAGCAATCAGCCCCAGCATTTT; CDR3aa: CASSIWALSNSNQPQHF
d_gene: TRBD2; v_gene: TRBV6-5; j_gene: TRBJ2-3; abundance: NA; CDR3nt: TGTGCCACCGGTAGCGGGAGGGCCCCAGATACGCAGTATTTT; CDR3aa: CATGSGRAPDTQYF
d_gene: TRBD2; v_gene: TRBV5-1; j_gene: TRBJ2-1; abundance: NA; CDR3nt: TGCGCCAGCAGCTTGGGACTAGCGGGAGTGGATGAGCAGTTCTTC; CDR3aa: CASSLGLAGVDEQFF
d_gene: TRBD2; v_gene: TRBV24-1; j_gene: TRBJ2-1; abundance: NA; CDR3nt: TGTGCCACCAGTGAAAGTAGCGGGAGCCTCAATGAGCAGTTCTTC; CDR3aa: CATSESSGSLNEQFF
d_gene: TRBD2; v_gene: TRBV5-6; j_gene: TRBJ2-5; abundance: NA; CDR3nt: TGTGCCAGCAGCTTGGGGCAGGGCGGCGGGAGGTTCCAAGAGACCCAGTACTTC; CDR3aa: CASSLGQGGGRFQETQYF
d_gene: TRBD2; v_gene: TRBV14; j_gene: TRBJ2-1; abundance: NA; CDR3nt: TGTGCCAGCACTAGCGGATCAACTCAGGGTGAGCAGTTCTTC; CDR3aa: CASTSGSTQGEQFF
d_gene: TRBD2; v_gene: TRBV2; j_gene: TRBJ2-7; abundance: NA; CDR3nt: TGTGCCAGCAGTGAAATACTAGGTCTAGCGGGAGGGTCTGACGAGCAGTACTTC; CDR3aa: CASSEILGLAGGSDEQYF
d_gene: NA; v_gene: TRBV27; j_gene: TRBJ1-2; abundance: NA; CDR3nt: TGTGCCAGCAGCCCTCCCGGACAGAACTATGGCTACACCTTC; CDR3aa: CASSPPGQNYGYTF
d_gene: TRBD1; v_gene: TRBV5-1; j_gene: TRBJ1-2; abundance: NA; CDR3nt: TGCGCCAGCAGCTCGACAGGGATCGACTATGGCTACACCTTC; CDR3aa: CASSSTGIDYGYTF
d_gene: NA; v_gene: TRBV11-2; j_gene: TRBJ1-1; abundance: few; CDR3nt: TGTGCCAGCAGCTTAGAGTCAGGGGCGCATGCTGAAGCTTTCTTT; CDR3aa: CASSLESGAHAEAFF
d_gene: NA; v_gene: TRBV6-5; j_gene: TRBJ1-2; abundance: NA; CDR3nt: TGTGCCAGTACGGGACTCCGAAGGGGCTACACCTTC; CDR3aa: CASTGLRRGYTF
d_gene: NA; v_gene: TRBV27; j_gene: TRBJ2-2; abundance: NA; CDR3nt: TGTGCCAGCAGTTTCTCCTACAGGGGAGGGAACACCGGGGAGCTGTTTTTT; CDR3aa: CASSFSYRGGNTGELFF
d_gene: NA; v_gene: TRBV9; j_gene: TRBJ1-4; abundance: once; CDR3nt: TGTGCCAGCAGCCCCGACCTCGGTGAGGGTCCTAATGAAAAACTGTTTTTT; CDR3aa: CASSPDLGEGPNEKLFF
d_gene: NA; v_gene: TRBV19; j_gene: TRBJ1-1; abundance: few; CDR3nt: TGTGCCAGTAGTATCGTCAGGGTCAACACTGAAGCTTTCTTT; CDR3aa: CASSIVRVNTEAFF
d_gene: TRBD2; v_gene: TRBV9; j_gene: TRBJ2-2; abundance: NA; CDR3nt: TGTGCCAGCAGCGGGAGCGGGGCGAACACCGGGGAGCTGTTTTTT; CDR3aa: CASSGSGANTGELFF
d_gene: NA; v_gene: TRBV27; j_gene: TRBJ2-6; abundance: NA; CDR3nt: TGTGCCAGCAGTTTAACCCGACTGTTCTCTGGGGCCAACGTCCTGACTTTC; CDR3aa: CASSLTRLFSGANVLTF
d_gene: NA; v_gene: TRBV9; j_gene: TRBJ1-1; abundance: NA; CDR3nt: TGTGCCAGCAGCGCTAACAGGGCTACTAACACTGAAGCTTTCTTT; CDR3aa: CASSANRATNTEAFF
d_gene: TRBD1; v_gene: TRBV5-6; j_gene: TRBJ1-2; abundance: NA; CDR3nt: TGTGCCAGCAGCTTAGGACAGGATCGCGTCTATGGCTACACCTTC; CDR3aa: CASSLGQDRVYGYTF
d_gene: NA; v_gene: TRBV6-5; j_gene: TRBJ1-2; abundance: NA; CDR3nt: TGTGCCAGCAGTTACTCGGTGGGCTACGATGGCTACACCTTC; CDR3aa: CASSYSVGYDGYTF
d_gene: TRBD2; v_gene: TRBV5-1; j_gene: TRBJ2-1; abundance: NA; CDR3nt: TGCGCCAGCAGCTCGGAACTAGCGGGTGGGATAAGCTCCTACAATGAGCAGTTCTTC; CDR3aa: CASSSELAGGISSYNEQFF
d_gene: NA; v_gene: TRBV6-5; j_gene: TRBJ2-1; abundance: NA; CDR3nt: TGTGCCAGCAGTTACAGTCCAGGCTACAATGAGCAGTTCTTC; CDR3aa: CASSYSPGYNEQFF
d_gene: TRBD1; v_gene: TRBV3-1/TRBV3-2; j_gene: TRBJ1-5; abundance: medium-sized; CDR3nt: TGTGCCAGCAGCCTAACAGGGGTTCGGCAGCCCCAGCATTTT; CDR3aa: CASSLTGVRQPQHF
d_gene: TRBD1; v_gene: TRBV29-1; j_gene: TRBJ2-5; abundance: once; CDR3nt: TGCAGCGTCGATGACAGGGCAGGGCGAGAGACCCAGTACTTC; CDR3aa: CSVDDRAGRETQYF
d_gene: TRBD2; v_gene: TRBV5-1; j_gene: TRBJ2-7; abundance: NA; CDR3nt: TGCGCCAGCAGCCCGGGGACTAGCGGGAGAGGGTACGAGCAGTACTTC; CDR3aa: CASSPGTSGRGYEQYF
d_gene: NA; v_gene: TRBV29-1; j_gene: TRBJ2-7; abundance: NA; CDR3nt: TGCAGCGTTGTGGCAGGGCAAATCCACGAGCAGTACTTC; CDR3aa: CSVVAGQIHEQYF
d_gene: NA; v_gene: TRBV19; j_gene: TRBJ1-4; abundance: NA; CDR3nt: TGTGCCAGTAGTAGGCGAACGGGGGGGTCTAATGAAAAACTGTTTTTT; CDR3aa: CASSRRTGGSNEKLFF
d_gene: NA; v_gene: TRBV9; j_gene: TRBJ1-6; abundance: NA; CDR3nt: TGTGCCAGCAGCGTAGAATCGGAGGGGAATTCACCCCTCCACTTT; CDR3aa: CASSVESEGNSPLHF
d_gene: NA; v_gene: TRBV27; j_gene: TRBJ1-2; abundance: few; CDR3nt: TGTGCCAGCAGTTTATCAGGGGGCTATGGCTACACCTTC; CDR3aa: CASSLSGGYGYTF
d_gene: TRBD2; v_gene: TRBV19; j_gene: TRBJ2-2; abundance: NA; CDR3nt: TGTGCCAGTAGTACAAGCGGGAGCCGGACCGGGGAGCTGTTTTTT; CDR3aa: CASSTSGSRTGELFF
d_gene: NA; v_gene: TRBV5-1; j_gene: TRBJ2-7; abundance: NA; CDR3nt: TGCGCCAGCAGCTTAGGGGTCGACGAGCAGTACTTC; CDR3aa: CASSLGVDEQYF
d_gene: TRBD2; v_gene: TRBV14; j_gene: TRBJ2-7; abundance: NA; CDR3nt: TGTGCCAGCAGCCACCGACCGGGACTAGCAACCTACGAGCAGTACTTC; CDR3aa: CASSHRPGLATYEQYF
d_gene: NA; v_gene: TRBV28; j_gene: TRBJ1-1; abundance: NA; CDR3nt: TGTGCCAGCAGCAGTTTCATCAGGAACACTGAAGCTTTCTTT; CDR3aa: CASSSFIRNTEAFF
d_gene: TRBD2; v_gene: TRBV19; j_gene: TRBJ2-1; abundance: NA; CDR3nt: TGTGCCAGTAGTACCCCTAGCGGGAACAATGAGCAGTTCTTC; CDR3aa: CASSTPSGNNEQFF
d_gene: NA; v_gene: TRBV27; j_gene: TRBJ2-1; abundance: few; CDR3nt: TGTGCCAGCAGTTTTGGGAGTGTTGAGCAGTTCTTC; CDR3aa: CASSFGSVEQFF
d_gene: TRBD2; v_gene: TRBV9; j_gene: TRBJ2-1; abundance: NA; CDR3nt: TGTGCCAGCAGCCCCCGGACTAGCGTCTACAATGAGCAGTTCTTC; CDR3aa: CASSPRTSVYNEQFF
d_gene: NA; v_gene: TRBV7-2; j_gene: TRBJ1-5; abundance: NA; CDR3nt: TGTGCCAGCAGCTTAGATATTACAGGGTATCAGCCCCAGCATTTT; CDR3aa: CASSLDITGYQPQHF